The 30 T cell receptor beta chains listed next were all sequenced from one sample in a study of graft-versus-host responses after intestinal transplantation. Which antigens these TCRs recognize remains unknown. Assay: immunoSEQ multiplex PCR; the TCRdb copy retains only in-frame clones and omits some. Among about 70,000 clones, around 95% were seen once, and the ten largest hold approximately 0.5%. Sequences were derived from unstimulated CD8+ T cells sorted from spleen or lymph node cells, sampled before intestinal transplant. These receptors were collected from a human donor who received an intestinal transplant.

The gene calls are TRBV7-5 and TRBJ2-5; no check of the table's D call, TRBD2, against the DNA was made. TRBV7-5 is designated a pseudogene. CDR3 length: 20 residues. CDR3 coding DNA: TGTGCCAGAAGCTTAGCCGGGGGGGGCGTAGCGGACCCTCAAAGGGGGACCCAGTACTTC. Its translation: CARSLAGGGVADPQRGTQYF.

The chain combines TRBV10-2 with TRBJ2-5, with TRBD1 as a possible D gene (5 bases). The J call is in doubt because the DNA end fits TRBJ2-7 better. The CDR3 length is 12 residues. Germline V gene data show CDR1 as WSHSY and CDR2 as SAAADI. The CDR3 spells CASQDTSYEQYF. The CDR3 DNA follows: TGCGCCAGCCAGGACACCTCCTACGAGCAGTACTTC.

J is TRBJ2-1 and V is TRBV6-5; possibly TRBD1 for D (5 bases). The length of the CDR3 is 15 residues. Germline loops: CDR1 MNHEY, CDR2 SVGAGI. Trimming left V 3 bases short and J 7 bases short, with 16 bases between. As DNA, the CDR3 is TGTGCCAGCAGTTATGACCCGACAGTACTAAATGAGCAGTTCTTC. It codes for CASSYDPTVLNEQFF.

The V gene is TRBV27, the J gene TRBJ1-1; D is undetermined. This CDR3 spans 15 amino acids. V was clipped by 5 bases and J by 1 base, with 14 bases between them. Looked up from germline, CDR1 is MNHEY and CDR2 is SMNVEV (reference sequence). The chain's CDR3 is CASSPGWAGNTEAFF. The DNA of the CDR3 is TGTGCCAGCAGTCCCGGGTGGGCAGGGAACACTGAAGCTTTCTTT.

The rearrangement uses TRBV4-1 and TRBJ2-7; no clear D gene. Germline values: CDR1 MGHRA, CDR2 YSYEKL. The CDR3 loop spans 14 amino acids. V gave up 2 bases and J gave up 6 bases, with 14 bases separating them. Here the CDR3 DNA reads TGCGCCAGCAGCCAATTGAGCCAGGTGGGCGAGCAGTACTTC. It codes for CASSQLSQVGEQYF.

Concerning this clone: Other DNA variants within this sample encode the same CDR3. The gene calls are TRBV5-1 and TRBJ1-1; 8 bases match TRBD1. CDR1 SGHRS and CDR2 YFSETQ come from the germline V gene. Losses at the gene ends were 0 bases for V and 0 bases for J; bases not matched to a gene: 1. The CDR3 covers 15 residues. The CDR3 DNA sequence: TGCGCCAGCAGCTTGGGACAGGGGATGAACACTGAAGCTTTCTTT. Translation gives CASSLGQGMNTEAFF.

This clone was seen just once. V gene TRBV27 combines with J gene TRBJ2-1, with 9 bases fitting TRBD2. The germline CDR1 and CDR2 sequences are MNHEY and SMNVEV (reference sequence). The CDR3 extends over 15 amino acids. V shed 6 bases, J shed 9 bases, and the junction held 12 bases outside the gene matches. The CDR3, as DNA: TGTGCCAGCAGCGATGGGGGACTAGCTCTGGGTGAGCAGTTCTTC. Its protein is CASSDGGLALGEQFF.

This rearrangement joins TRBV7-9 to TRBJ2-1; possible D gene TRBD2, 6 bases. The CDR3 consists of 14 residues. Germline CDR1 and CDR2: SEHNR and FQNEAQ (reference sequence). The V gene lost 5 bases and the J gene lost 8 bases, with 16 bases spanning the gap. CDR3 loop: CASSPGPPGDEQFF. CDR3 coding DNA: TGTGCCAGCAGCCCAGGGCCCCCGGGGGATGAGCAGTTCTTC.

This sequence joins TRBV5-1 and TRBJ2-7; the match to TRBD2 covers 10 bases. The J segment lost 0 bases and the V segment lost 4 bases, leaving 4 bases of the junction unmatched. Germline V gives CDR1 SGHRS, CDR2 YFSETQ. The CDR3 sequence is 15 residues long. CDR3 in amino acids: CASSLAGVSSYEQYF. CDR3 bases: TGCGCCAGCAGCCTAGCGGGAGTAAGCTCCTACGAGCAGTACTTC.

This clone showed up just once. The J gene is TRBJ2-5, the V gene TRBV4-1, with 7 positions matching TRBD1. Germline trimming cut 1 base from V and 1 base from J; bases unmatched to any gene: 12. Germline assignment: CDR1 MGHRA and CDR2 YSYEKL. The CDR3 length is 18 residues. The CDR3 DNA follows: TGCGCCAGCAGCCAAGCTGTCCTGACAGGGCACATCCAAGAGACCCAGTACTTC. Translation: CASSQAVLTGHIQETQYF.

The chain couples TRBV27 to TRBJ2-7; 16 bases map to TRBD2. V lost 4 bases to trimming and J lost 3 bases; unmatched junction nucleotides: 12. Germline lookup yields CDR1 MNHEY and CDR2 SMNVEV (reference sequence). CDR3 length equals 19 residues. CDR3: CASSSPGLAGGENIYEQYF. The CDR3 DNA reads TGTGCCAGCAGTTCCCCGGGACTAGCGGGAGGGGAGAACATCTACGAGCAGTACTTC.

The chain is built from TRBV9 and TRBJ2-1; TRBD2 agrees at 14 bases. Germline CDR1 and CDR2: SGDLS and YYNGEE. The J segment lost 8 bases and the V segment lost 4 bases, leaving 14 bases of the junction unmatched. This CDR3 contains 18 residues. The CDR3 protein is CASSIPVSGTSGSDEQFF. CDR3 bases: TGTGCCAGCAGCATACCAGTCTCCGGGACTAGCGGGAGCGATGAGCAGTTCTTC.

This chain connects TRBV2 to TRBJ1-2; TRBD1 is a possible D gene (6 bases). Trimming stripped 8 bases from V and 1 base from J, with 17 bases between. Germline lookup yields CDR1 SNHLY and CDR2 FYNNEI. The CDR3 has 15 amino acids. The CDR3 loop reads CASERVGRGNYGYTF. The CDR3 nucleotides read TGTGCCAGCGAAAGGGTTGGCAGGGGTAACTATGGCTACACCTTC.

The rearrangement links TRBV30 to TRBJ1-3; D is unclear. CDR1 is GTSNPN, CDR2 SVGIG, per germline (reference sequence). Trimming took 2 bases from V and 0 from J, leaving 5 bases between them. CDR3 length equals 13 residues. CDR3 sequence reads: CAWSQSSGNTIYF. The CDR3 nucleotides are TGTGCCTGGAGTCAGAGCTCTGGAAACACCATATATTTT.

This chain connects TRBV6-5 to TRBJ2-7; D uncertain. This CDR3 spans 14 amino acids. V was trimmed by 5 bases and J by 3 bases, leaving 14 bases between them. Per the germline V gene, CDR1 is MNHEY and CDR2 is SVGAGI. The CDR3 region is CASSEGPFGYEQYF. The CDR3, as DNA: TGTGCCAGCAGTGAAGGGCCCTTTGGCTACGAGCAGTACTTC.

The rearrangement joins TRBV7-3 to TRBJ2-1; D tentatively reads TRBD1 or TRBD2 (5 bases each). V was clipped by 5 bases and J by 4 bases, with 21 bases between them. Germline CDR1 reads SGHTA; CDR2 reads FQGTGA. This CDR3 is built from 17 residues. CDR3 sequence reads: CASSPSPYAEGYNEQFF. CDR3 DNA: TGTGCCAGCAGCCCGTCCCCCTACGCCGAGGGGTACAATGAGCAGTTCTTC.

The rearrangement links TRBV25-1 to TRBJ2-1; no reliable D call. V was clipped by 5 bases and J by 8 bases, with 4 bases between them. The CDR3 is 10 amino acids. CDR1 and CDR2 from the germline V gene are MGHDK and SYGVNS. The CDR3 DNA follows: TGTGCCAGCAGTCTCTATGAGCAGTTCTTC. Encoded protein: CASSLYEQFF. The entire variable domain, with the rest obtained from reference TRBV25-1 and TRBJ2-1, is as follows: EADIYQTPRYLVIGTGKKITLECSQTMGHDKMYWYQQDPGMELHLIHYSYGVNSTEKGDLSSESTVSRIRTEHFPLTLESARPSHTSQYLCASSLYEQFFGPGTRLTVL.

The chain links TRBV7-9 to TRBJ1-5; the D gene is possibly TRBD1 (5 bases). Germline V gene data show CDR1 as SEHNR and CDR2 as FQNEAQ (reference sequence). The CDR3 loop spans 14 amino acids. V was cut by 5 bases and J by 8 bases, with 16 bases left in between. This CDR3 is CASSPEGLSEPQHF. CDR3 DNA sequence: TGTGCCAGCAGCCCTGAGGGGCTTTCGGAGCCCCAGCATTTT.

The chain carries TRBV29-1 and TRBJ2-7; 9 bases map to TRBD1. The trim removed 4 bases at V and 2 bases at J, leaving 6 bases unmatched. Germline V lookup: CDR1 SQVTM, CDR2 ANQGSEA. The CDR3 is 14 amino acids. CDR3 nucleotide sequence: TGCAGCGTTGGGGGACAGGGAAGACCCTACGAGCAGTACTTC. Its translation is CSVGGQGRPYEQYF.

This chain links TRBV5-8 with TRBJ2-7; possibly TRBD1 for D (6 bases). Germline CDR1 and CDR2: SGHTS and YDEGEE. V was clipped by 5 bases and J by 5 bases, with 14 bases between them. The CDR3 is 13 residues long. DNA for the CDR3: TGTGCCAGCAGAAAGACAGGAGAGAACGAGCAGTACTTC. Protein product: CASRKTGENEQYF. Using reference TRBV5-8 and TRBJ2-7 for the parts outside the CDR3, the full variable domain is EAGVTQSPTHLIKTRGQQATLRCSPISGHTSVYWYQQALGLGLQFLLWYDEGEERNRGNFPPRFSGRQFPNYSSELNVNALELEDSALYLCASRKTGENEQYFGPGTRLTVT.

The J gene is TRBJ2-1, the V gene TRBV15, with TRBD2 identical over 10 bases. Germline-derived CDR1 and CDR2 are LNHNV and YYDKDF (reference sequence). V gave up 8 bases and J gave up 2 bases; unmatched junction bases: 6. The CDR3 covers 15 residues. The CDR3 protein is CATCEAGGAYNEQFF. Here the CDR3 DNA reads TGTGCCACCTGTGAAGCGGGAGGGGCCTACAATGAGCAGTTCTTC.

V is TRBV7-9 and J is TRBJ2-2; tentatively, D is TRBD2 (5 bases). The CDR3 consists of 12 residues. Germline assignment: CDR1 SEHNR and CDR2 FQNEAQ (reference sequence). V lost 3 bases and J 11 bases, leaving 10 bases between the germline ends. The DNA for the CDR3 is TGTGCCAGCAGCTTTCTAGCTAAAGAGCTGTTTTTT. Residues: CASSFLAKELFF.

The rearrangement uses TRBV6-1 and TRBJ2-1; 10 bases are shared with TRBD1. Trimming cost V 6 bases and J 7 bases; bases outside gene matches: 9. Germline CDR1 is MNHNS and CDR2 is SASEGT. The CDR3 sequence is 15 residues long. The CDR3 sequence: CASRMEDRGGNEQFF. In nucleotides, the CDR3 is TGTGCCAGCAGGATGGAGGACAGGGGGGGGAATGAGCAGTTCTTC.

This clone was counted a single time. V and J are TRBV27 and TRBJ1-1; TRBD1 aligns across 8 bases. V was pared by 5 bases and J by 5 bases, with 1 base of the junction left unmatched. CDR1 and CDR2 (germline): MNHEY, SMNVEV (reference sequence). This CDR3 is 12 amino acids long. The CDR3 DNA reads TGTGCCAGCAGTAGACAGGGGACTGAAGCTTTCTTT. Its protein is CASSRQGTEAFF.

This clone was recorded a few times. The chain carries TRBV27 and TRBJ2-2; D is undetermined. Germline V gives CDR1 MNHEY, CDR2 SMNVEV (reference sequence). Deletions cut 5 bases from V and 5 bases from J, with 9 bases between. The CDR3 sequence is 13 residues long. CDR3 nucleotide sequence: TGTGCCAGCAGTGGAGTGGGGACCGGGGAGCTGTTTTTT. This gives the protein CASSGVGTGELFF.

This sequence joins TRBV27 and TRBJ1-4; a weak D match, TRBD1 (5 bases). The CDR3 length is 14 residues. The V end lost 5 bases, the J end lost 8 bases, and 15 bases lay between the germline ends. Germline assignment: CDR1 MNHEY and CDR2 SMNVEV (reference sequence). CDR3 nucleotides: TGTGCCAGCAGTACCGACCTGACAGACGAAAAACTGTTTTTT. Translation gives CASSTDLTDEKLFF. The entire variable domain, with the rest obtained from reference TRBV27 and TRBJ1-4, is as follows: EAQVTQNPRYLITVTGKKLTVTCSQNMNHEYMSWYRQDPGLGLRQIYYSMNVEVTDKGDVPEGYKVSRKEKRNFPLILESPSPNQTSLYFCASSTDLTDEKLFFGSGTQLSVL.

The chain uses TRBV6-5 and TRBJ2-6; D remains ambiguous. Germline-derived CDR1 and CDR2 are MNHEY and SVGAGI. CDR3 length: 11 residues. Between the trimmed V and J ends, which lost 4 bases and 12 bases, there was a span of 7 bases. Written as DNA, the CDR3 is TGTGCCAGCAGTTTGGGTGTCGTCCTGACTTTC. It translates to CASSLGVVLTF.

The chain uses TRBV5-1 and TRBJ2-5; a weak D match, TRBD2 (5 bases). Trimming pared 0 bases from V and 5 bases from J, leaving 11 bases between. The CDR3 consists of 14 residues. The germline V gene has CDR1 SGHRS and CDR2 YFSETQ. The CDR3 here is CASSLELAWETQYF. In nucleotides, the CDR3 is TGCGCCAGCAGCTTGGAGTTAGCGTGGGAGACCCAGTACTTC.

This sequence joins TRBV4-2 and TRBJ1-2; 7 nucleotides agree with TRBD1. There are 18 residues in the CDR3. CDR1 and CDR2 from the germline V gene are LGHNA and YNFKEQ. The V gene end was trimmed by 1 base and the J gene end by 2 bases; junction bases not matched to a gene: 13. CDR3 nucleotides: TGTGCCAGCAGCCAAGTGCTACAGGGGCCGCGAGGCAACTATGGCTACACCTTC. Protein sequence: CASSQVLQGPRGNYGYTF.

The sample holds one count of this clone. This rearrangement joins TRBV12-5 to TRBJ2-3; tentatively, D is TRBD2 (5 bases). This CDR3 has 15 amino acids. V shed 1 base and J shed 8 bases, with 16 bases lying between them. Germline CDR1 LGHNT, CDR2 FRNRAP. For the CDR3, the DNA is TGTGCTAGTGGTTTGGGTACCTCTAGCCTACCTACGCAGTATTTT. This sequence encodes CASGLGTSSLPTQYF.